This entry is about one T cell receptor beta chain. The antigen is not known. The sample belongs to a study of T cells in Graves' hyperthyroidism and ophthalmopathy. At the level of the study: Blood was drawn when the patient was first diagnosed and still untreated.

The CDR3 loop spans 18 amino acids. Trimming took off 1 base at V and 7 bases at J, with 24 bases between the two ends. Germline V gene data show CDR1 as SGHDT and CDR2 as YYEEEE. A roughly 9.7 ml volume of fresh peripheral blood provided the PBMCs. Amplification yielded TCR beta CDR3 regions, with RNA transcripts as the source. The TCR CDR3 first-round RT-PCR relied on the HTBI primer set. Via MiXCR, TCRdb re-called the multiplex PCR reads, giving one row per CDR3 protein. The data hold approximately 270,000 distinct CDR3 sequences, with 13% to 15% observed a single time. Study findings and constraints: Ophthalmopathy cases were set apart from stable hyperthyroidism by a 13 V-J model. The blood repertoire included most of the expanded thyroid clonotypes above 0.001.

The chain combines TRBV5-6 with TRBJ2-1, with D tentatively TRBD1 (6 bases). Sequencing used blood. The origin of this receptor is a woman aged 40 to 50 with Graves' hyperthyroidism that later progressed to Graves' ophthalmopathy. CDR3 sequence: CASSLIGSLDRLQNEQFF. The DNA of the CDR3 is TGTGCCAGCAGCTTGATCGGGTCCCTGGACAGACTACAAAATGAGCAGTTCTTC.